This record covers a single T cell receptor (beta chain). The target of this receptor is not known. It has no much larger one-base neighbor in the sample; base qualities were not kept. Spanning cysteine to phenylalanine, the CDR3 consists of 11 amino acids. Only the CDR3 part of the read is kept: 33 bases, read in frame from the first base. The junction carries 11 bases between V and J, which are trimmed by 3 bases and 12 bases respectively. These data originate in a study of T cell repertoires in cytomegalovirus infection (dated by TCRdb to about 2019). Background for the entire study: The HLA type of each donor mattered for the analysis, because public TCR beta signatures pointed to carriage of CMV infection along with the matching HLA type. The paper's findings and limits, for the study overall: The ex vivo response was dominated by HLA-C-restricted CMV-specific TCR beta clonotypes, which also provided the single most frequent clonotype in two of eight donors. Carriers of CMV infection plus the relevant HLA type were discriminated by the cumulative frequency of public TCR beta family members in the study cohort and in an independent roughly 340-donor cohort.

For sequencing, an Illumina HiSeq 1500 was employed. TCRdb reprocessing: public reads trimmed at Q25 with fastp, clones called with MiXCR, in-frame beta chains kept. Merged by CDR3 protein, the rows form single entries marked with the most common genes and DNA. The table for this sample lists approximately 180,000 distinct CDR3 sequences; approximately 17% of them were counted only once. About 25% of the sample is held by the ten biggest clonotypes. The chain was built from TRBV12-3 or TRBV12-4 and TRBJ1-1; the D gene assignment is ambiguous. The sequence derives from a human donor in good health (CMV status not recorded). Some clones in this sample may be carry-over from other donors' samples. What was sequenced was CD8+ T cells from PBMCs. The DNA sequence is as follows: TGTGCCAGCAGTTTGGGTGACAATACTTTCTTT. This encodes CASSLGDNTFF.